These 13 T cell receptor beta chains share one sample of origin, sequenced in a study of T cell responses to AZD1222 COVID-19 vaccine. This table comes from immunoSEQ multiplex PCR, and its TCRdb copy is limited to in-frame clones, with some not included. This table holds 120,000 or so clones, 90% found once. The sample in question was peripheral blood, obtained on day 0 of AZD1222 vaccination. The receptor set was obtained from an adult in good health.

This rearrangement joins TRBV4-2 to TRBJ2-2; D call uncertain. Germline V gene sequence: CDR1 LGHNA, CDR2 YNFKEQ. The CDR3 consists of 13 residues. Deletions cut 6 bases from V and 1 base from J, with 6 bases between. In nucleotides, the CDR3 is TGTGCCAGCAGTTCGGGGAACACCGGGGAGCTGTTTTTT. Protein product: CASSSGNTGELFF.

The chain recombines TRBV6-5 with TRBJ2-1, with TRBD1 identical over 9 bases. J gave up 2 bases and V 0 bases, and 2 bases lay outside the gene matches. This CDR3 contains 16 residues. Germline V CDR1 and CDR2: MNHEY, SVGAGI. The CDR3 bases are TGTGCCAGCAGTTACTCGACAGGGGGAACCTACAATGAGCAGTTCTTC. Translating it yields CASSYSTGGTYNEQFF.

The chain links TRBV10-3 to TRBJ1-1, with D tentatively TRBD1 (6 bases). Trimming cost V 10 bases and J 1 base, with 10 bases left between them. Germline CDR1 ENHRY, CDR2 SYGVKD. The CDR3 length is 12 residues. The CDR3 bases are TGTGCCACAGGGGCCCAGAACACTGAAGCTTTCTTT. This encodes CATGAQNTEAFF.

The rearrangement joins TRBV5-1 to TRBJ1-5; D unresolved. This CDR3 is 13 amino acids long. Trimming took off 4 bases at V and 7 bases at J, with 12 bases between the two ends. From germline, CDR1 is SGHRS and CDR2 YFSETQ. The CDR3, as DNA: TGCGCCAGCAGCGTTAACGGGAACCAGCCCCAGCATTTT. This translates into CASSVNGNQPQHF.

The J gene is TRBJ1-4, the V gene TRBV18; D unclear. Germline V CDR1 and CDR2: KGHSH, LQKENI. V lost 4 bases and J 1 base, leaving 13 bases between the germline ends. The CDR3 extends over 16 amino acids. The CDR3 sequence is CASSQDLSGTNEKLFF. CDR3 sequence (DNA): TGTGCCAGCTCACAAGACTTATCGGGAACTAATGAAAAACTGTTTTTT.

J is TRBJ1-5 and V is TRBV7-8, with D maybe TRBD1 (6 bases). The CDR3 runs to 16 residues. The germline V gene has CDR1 SGHVS and CDR2 FQNEAQ. The V gene lost 5 bases and the J gene lost 3 bases, with 17 bases spanning the gap. CDR3 nucleotide sequence: TGTGCCAGCAGCCCGGGACAATCCGAGCCCAATCAGCCCCAGCATTTT. It specifies CASSPGQSEPNQPQHF.

V gene TRBV27 combines with J gene TRBJ2-2; 8 bases agree with TRBD2. V shed 3 bases and J 6 bases; nucleotides not matched to a gene: 6. CDR3 length equals 15 residues. Germline-derived CDR1 and CDR2 are MNHEY and SMNVEV (reference sequence). CDR3: CASSFLPGGPGELFF. The CDR3 nucleotides read TGTGCCAGCAGTTTCTTGCCGGGAGGGCCCGGGGAGCTGTTTTTT.

The chain recombines TRBV11-2 with TRBJ1-3; unclear D gene. Germline V gene lookup returns CDR1 SGHAT and CDR2 FQNNGV. V lost 1 base to trimming and J lost 4 bases, with 5 bases between them. The CDR3 has 13 amino acids. The CDR3 coding sequence is TGTGCCAGCAGCTTAGCCGGGGGAAACACCATATATTTT. This translates into CASSLAGGNTIYF.

This clone came up a few times. This rearrangement joins TRBV5-1 to TRBJ2-7; 7 bases are shared with TRBD1. Germline loops: CDR1 SGHRS, CDR2 YFSETQ. This CDR3 region has 14 residues. The trim removed 3 bases at V and 3 bases at J, leaving 6 bases unmatched. CDR3 protein: CASSSDRVGYEQYF. The DNA for the CDR3 is TGCGCCAGCAGCTCCGACAGGGTAGGCTACGAGCAGTACTTC.

The chain has TRBV7-9 and TRBJ1-4; D call uncertain. CDR3 size: 16 residues. V lost 1 base, J lost 0 bases, and 9 bases lay in between. Germline values: CDR1 SEHNR, CDR2 FQNEAQ (reference sequence). The CDR3 protein is CASSLGDAATNEKLFF. The CDR3 DNA is TGTGCCAGCAGCTTAGGGGATGCTGCAACTAATGAAAAACTGTTTTTT.

On this clone: Additional DNA sequences in this sample encode the identical CDR3. The genes are TRBV5-1 and TRBJ2-1, with D tentatively TRBD1 or TRBD2 (5 bases each). The germline CDR1 and CDR2 sequences are SGHRS and YFSETQ. The CDR3 spans 14 residues. The germline V and J ends were trimmed by 4 bases and 4 bases, with 12 bases remaining between them. The DNA of the CDR3 is TGCGCCAGCAGCCCTGTTGGGGGATACAATGAGCAGTTCTTC. Amino acids: CASSPVGGYNEQFF.

This rearrangement joins TRBV5-1 to TRBJ2-3; weak D call: TRBD1 (6 bases). The CDR3 contains 15 residues. V lost 2 bases, J lost 0 bases, and 10 bases lay in between. Germline V lookup: CDR1 SGHRS, CDR2 YFSETQ. The CDR3 reads CASSLSDSSTDTQYF. CDR3 nucleotides: TGCGCCAGCAGCTTATCGGACAGTAGCACAGATACGCAGTATTTT.

V is TRBV19 and J is TRBJ2-6; D unresolved. With 7 bases removed from V and 0 bases from J, the gap between germline ends came to 7 bases. This CDR3 spans 14 amino acids. Germline loops: CDR1 LNHDA, CDR2 SQIVND (reference sequence). This CDR3 is CASNPLSGANVLTF. In nucleotides, the CDR3 is TGTGCCAGTAACCCACTCTCTGGGGCCAACGTCCTGACTTTC.